This T cell receptor (beta chain) was profiled in a study of control samples from healthy donors and cancer patients. Sequencing used immunoSEQ multiplex PCR; TCRdb keeps in-frame clones, though not all of them. Of 70,000 to 100,000 clones in the sample, 80% to 90% are singletons; the top ten hold 1.9%. Only one count was recorded for this clone. The sequencing input was PBMCs. The sequence was obtained from a woman aged 60-70 years with head and neck cancer.

The CDR3 DNA reads TGCGCCAGCAGGGACAGAGACACCGGGGAGCTGTTTTTT. Encoded protein: CASRDRDTGELFF. The rearrangement uses TRBV10-2 and TRBJ2-2; TRBD1 is a possible D gene (6 bases). The length of the CDR3 is 13 residues. The ends were cut back, 6 bases at V and 3 bases at J, with 8 bases in the middle. From germline, CDR1 is WSHSY and CDR2 SAAADI.